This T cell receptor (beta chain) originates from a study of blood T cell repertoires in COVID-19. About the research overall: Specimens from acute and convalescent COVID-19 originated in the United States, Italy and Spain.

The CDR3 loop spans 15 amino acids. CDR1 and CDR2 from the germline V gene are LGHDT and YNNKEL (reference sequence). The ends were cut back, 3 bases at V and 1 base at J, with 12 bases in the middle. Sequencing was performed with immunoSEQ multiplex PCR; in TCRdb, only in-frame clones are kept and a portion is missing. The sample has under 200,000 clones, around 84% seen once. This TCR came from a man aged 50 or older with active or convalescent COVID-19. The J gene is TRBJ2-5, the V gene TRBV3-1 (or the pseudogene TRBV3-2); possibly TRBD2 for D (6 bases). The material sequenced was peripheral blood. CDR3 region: CASSQNRGIQETQYF. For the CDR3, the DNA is TGTGCCAGCAGCCAGAATCGGGGGATCCAAGAGACCCAGTACTTC.